This T cell receptor (beta chain) is from a study of blood T cell repertoires in COVID-19. Sequenced by immunoSEQ multiplex PCR; TCRdb stores in-frame clones only, minus some. The sample records some 73,000 clones, 60% to 80% being singletons. The CDR3 runs 17 residues. With V trimmed by 4 bases and J by 1 base, 8 bases remained unmatched. Germline CDR1 reads MNHEY; CDR2 reads SVGEGT. A Seattle source enrolled patients during active infection and followed them longitudinally. The sequencing sample was made of peripheral blood. V gene TRBV6-2 or TRBV6-3 combines with J gene TRBJ2-4, with 9 bases identical to TRBD2. The source is a man aged 70-80 years with COVID-19, enrolled during active disease. The CDR3 loop reads CASSLLAGLGAKNIQYF. The CDR3 DNA reads as TGTGCCAGCAGTTTACTAGCGGGCCTAGGCGCCAAAAACATTCAGTACTTC.